Each of the 28 T cell receptor beta chains below was sequenced from the same sample in a study of T cell responses to AZD1222 COVID-19 vaccine. Method: immunoSEQ multiplex PCR; TCRdb's copy keeps in-frame clones and lacks some. The table has about 120,000 clones, around nine tenths seen once. The sequenced sample was peripheral blood, obtained on day 0 of AZD1222 vaccination. These receptor sequences come from an adult in good health.

The rearrangement uses TRBV4-3 and TRBJ2-1; 10 bases agree with TRBD2. With 0 bases clipped from V and 12 bases from J, the junction kept 8 bases outside the gene matches. Germline V gene lookup returns CDR1 LGHNA and CDR2 YSLEER. CDR3 length equals 15 residues. The CDR3 spells CASSQDGTSEFRQFF. The CDR3 DNA reads TGCGCCAGCAGCCAAGACGGGACTAGCGAGTTCCGGCAGTTCTTC.

The chain is built from TRBV3-1 (or the pseudogene TRBV3-2) and TRBJ1-2, with a weak D call TRBD1 (6 bases). The CDR3 spans 13 residues. The V end lost 1 base, the J end lost 9 bases, and 12 bases lay between the germline ends. Germline CDR1 is LGHDT and CDR2 is YNNKEL (reference sequence). The CDR3 spells CASSQGTGTSYTF. The CDR3 DNA is TGTGCCAGCAGCCAAGGGACCGGGACAAGCTACACCTTC.

This chain connects TRBV24-1 to TRBJ2-3; TRBD1 might be the D (5 bases). Germline V gives CDR1 KGHDR, CDR2 SFDVKD. The CDR3 consists of 14 residues. V shed 5 bases and J shed 4 bases, with 12 bases lying between them. The CDR3 reads CATSGTNGPDTQYF. DNA of the CDR3: TGTGCCACCAGTGGGACAAACGGGCCAGATACGCAGTATTTT.

The rearrangement joins TRBV7-9 to TRBJ2-1; no clear D gene. CDR3 size: 13 residues. V lost 3 bases to trimming and J lost 12 bases, with 15 bases between them. CDR1 is SEHNR and CDR2 is FQNEAQ in the germline V gene (reference sequence). DNA of the CDR3: TGTGCCAGCAGCTTCCCTTTTAGGGAAGGGCAGTTCTTC. It is translated as CASSFPFREGQFF.

V is TRBV9 and J is TRBJ1-4, with D unresolved. This CDR3 region has 19 residues. Trimming removed 0 bases from V and 3 bases from J, with 21 bases in between. Germline-derived CDR1 and CDR2 are SGDLS and YYNGEE. CDR3 in DNA: TGTGCCAGCAGCGTAGCTCCCCTCGGAGGCACTGGGGCTAATGAAAAACTGTTTTTT. This gives the protein CASSVAPLGGTGANEKLFF.

This chain uses TRBV3-1 (or the pseudogene TRBV3-2) with TRBJ1-6; tentatively, D is TRBD1 (6 bases). The germline V gene has CDR1 LGHDT and CDR2 YNNKEL (reference sequence). This CDR3 contains 16 residues. Trimming pared 0 bases from V and 9 bases from J, leaving 15 bases between. CDR3 coding DNA: TGTGCCAGCAGCCAAGAACAGGGTCTGATTTTTTCACCCCTCCACTTT. Amino acid sequence: CASSQEQGLIFSPLHF.

The V and J genes are TRBV4-2 and TRBJ2-1; either TRBD1 or TRBD2 may supply D (7 bases each). CDR1 LGHNA and CDR2 YNFKEQ come from the germline V gene. Trimming took off 5 bases at V and 6 bases at J, with 20 bases between the two ends. The CDR3 loop spans 16 amino acids. This CDR3 is CASSVTTGRGGNEQFF. The DNA for the CDR3 is TGTGCCAGCAGCGTCACGACCGGCAGGGGGGGCAATGAGCAGTTCTTC.

The chain uses TRBV19 and TRBJ2-2; TRBD2 agrees at 9 bases. The ends lost 4 bases at V and 0 bases at J; junction bases unmatched: 6. Germline V gene sequence: CDR1 LNHDA, CDR2 SQIVND (reference sequence). This CDR3 contains 17 residues. CDR3 in amino acids: CASSKRGGAANTGELFF. For the CDR3, the DNA is TGTGCCAGTAGTAAGCGCGGGGGGGCAGCGAACACCGGGGAGCTGTTTTTT.

This sequence joins TRBV7-2 and TRBJ2-2; D possibly corresponds to TRBD1 (5 bases). The germline V and J ends were trimmed by 2 bases and 3 bases, with 7 bases remaining between them. Germline V gene sequence: CDR1 SGHTA, CDR2 FQGNSA. CDR3 length: 14 residues. The CDR3 coding sequence is TGTGCCAGCAGCTTATTACAGGACACCGGGGAGCTGTTTTTT. It translates to CASSLLQDTGELFF.

This chain connects TRBV4-1 to TRBJ2-5; D is possibly TRBD1 (6 bases). V was cut by 0 bases and J by 2 bases, with 10 bases left in between. CDR1 is MGHRA, CDR2 YSYEKL, per germline. CDR3 length: 15 residues. The CDR3 region is CASSQDRTAQETQYF. For the CDR3, the DNA is TGCGCCAGCAGCCAAGATCGGACAGCGCAAGAGACCCAGTACTTC.

This sequence joins TRBV30 and TRBJ1-4; D is uncertain. Germline assignment: CDR1 GTSNPN and CDR2 SVGIG (reference sequence). V was trimmed by 2 bases and J by 7 bases, leaving 17 bases between them. This CDR3 comprises 15 residues. Here the CDR3 reads CAWSSQTTNGEKLFF. The CDR3 DNA reads as TGTGCCTGGAGTTCTCAGACAACTAATGGTGAAAAACTGTTTTTT.

This clone has a single count. The chain is built from TRBV6-5 and TRBJ1-3; D may be TRBD1 (5 bases). Trimming stripped 7 bases from V and 0 bases from J, with 13 bases between. CDR1 and CDR2 (germline): MNHEY, SVGAGI. The CDR3 extends over 15 amino acids. The CDR3 region is CASMMDNYSGNTIYF. Written as DNA, the CDR3 is TGTGCCAGCATGATGGACAATTACTCTGGAAACACCATATATTTT.

The genes are TRBV11-2 and TRBJ1-1; D remains ambiguous. Looked up from germline, CDR1 is SGHAT and CDR2 is FQNNGV. V lost 2 bases, J lost 10 bases, and 11 bases lay in between. The CDR3 runs 12 residues. Here the CDR3 DNA reads TGTGCCAGCAGCTTAAGGCGGGAACGAGCTTTCTTT. It specifies CASSLRRERAFF.

The chain uses TRBV19 and TRBJ1-5, with no clear D. V lost 0 bases to trimming and J lost 11 bases, with 20 bases between them. Germline CDR1 LNHDA, CDR2 SQIVND (reference sequence). CDR3 size: 16 residues. The CDR3 loop reads CASSIDRGPRSRTQHF. The CDR3 region has the DNA TGTGCCAGTAGTATAGATAGAGGGCCGAGATCAAGAACCCAGCATTTT.

V is TRBV23-1 and J is TRBJ1-3; TRBD1 matches 8 bases. TRBV23-1 is placed among ORFs of uncertain function. V was pared by 4 bases and J by 4 bases, with 21 bases of the junction left unmatched. This CDR3 is 20 amino acids long. The chain's CDR3 is CASSRPEMGGQGKSGNTIYF. The CDR3 coding sequence is TGCGCCAGCAGTCGGCCCGAAATGGGTGGACAGGGCAAATCCGGAAACACCATATATTTT.

The V and J genes are TRBV7-2 and TRBJ1-5, with TRBD1 as a possible D gene (6 bases). The CDR3 runs to 17 residues. V lost 1 base, J lost 6 bases, and 19 bases lay in between. CDR1 and CDR2 (germline): SGHTA, FQGNSA. The CDR3: CASSLEGGADVSQPQHF. CDR3 DNA: TGTGCCAGCAGCTTAGAAGGGGGGGCAGATGTTAGTCAGCCCCAGCATTTT.

The chain recombines TRBV23-1 with TRBJ1-2, with TRBD1 as a possible D gene (5 bases). TRBV23-1 carries the ORF label, with uncertain function. Trimming left V 8 bases short and J 0 bases short, with 19 bases between. This CDR3 comprises 16 residues. CDR3 residues: CASGTGGKSANYGYTF. CDR3 in DNA: TGCGCCAGCGGAACTGGGGGGAAATCAGCTAACTATGGCTACACCTTC.

The chain is built from TRBV19 and TRBJ1-5, with no clear D. Germline V gene data show CDR1 as LNHDA and CDR2 as SQIVND (reference sequence). This CDR3 is built from 13 residues. V was shortened by 2 bases and J by 7 bases, with 9 bases between the two germline ends. The CDR3 region is CASSITERQPQHF. CDR3 nucleotide sequence: TGTGCCAGTAGTATAACAGAAAGACAGCCCCAGCATTTT.

V gene TRBV19 combines with J gene TRBJ1-5; 8 nucleotides match TRBD1. V lost 5 bases, J lost 3 bases, and 3 bases stayed unmatched. CDR3 length equals 14 residues. CDR1 and CDR2 (germline): LNHDA, SQIVND (reference sequence). CDR3 bases: TGTGCCAGTAGTGACAGGGGCCTCAATCAGCCCCAGCATTTT. Protein product: CASSDRGLNQPQHF.

The V gene is TRBV3-1 (or the pseudogene TRBV3-2), the J gene TRBJ2-7, with 11 bases fitting TRBD2. The CDR3 covers 16 residues. Germline V gives CDR1 LGHDT, CDR2 YNNKEL (reference sequence). Unmatched junction bases numbered 9, after V lost 2 bases and J lost 6 bases. The CDR3 spells CASSQFHSGGEGEQYF. The CDR3 DNA sequence: TGTGCCAGCAGCCAATTTCATAGCGGGGGGGAAGGCGAGCAGTACTTC.

This rearrangement joins TRBV18 to TRBJ2-7, with 7 bases that match TRBD2. Germline V gene sequence: CDR1 KGHSH, CDR2 LQKENI. The ends lost 3 bases at V and 0 bases at J; junction bases unmatched: 2. The CDR3 length is 14 residues. The CDR3 DNA follows: TGTGCCAGCTCACCGGGACTAACCTCCTACGAGCAGTACTTC. Protein sequence: CASSPGLTSYEQYF.

V is TRBV7-2 and J is TRBJ2-2; TRBD2 aligns across 10 bases. The CDR3 is 19 amino acids. After removal of 3 bases from V and 3 bases from J, the junction contained 13 bases not matched to a gene. Germline assignment: CDR1 SGHTA and CDR2 FQGNSA. The CDR3 DNA reads as TGTGCCAGCAGCTTTTCCCCAGCGGGGGGGCCCATCGACACCGGGGAGCTGTTTTTT. As protein: CASSFSPAGGPIDTGELFF. Supplemented by reference TRBV7-2 and TRBJ2-2, the full variable domain reads GAGVSQSPSNKVTEKGKDVELRCDPISGHTALYWYRQSLGQGLEFLIYFQGNSAPDKSGLPSDRFSAERTGGSVSTLTIQRTQQEDSAVYLCASSFSPAGGPIDTGELFFGEGSRLTVL.

The chain has TRBV3-1 (or the pseudogene TRBV3-2) and TRBJ2-3; 8 nucleotides align to TRBD2. The CDR3 contains 15 residues. J lost 1 base, V lost 4 bases, and 4 bases had no gene match. Per germline, CDR1 LGHDT and CDR2 YNNKEL (reference sequence). The CDR3 is CASSPRSGGTDTQYF. The CDR3 DNA reads as TGTGCCAGCAGCCCTCGTAGCGGGGGCACAGATACGCAGTATTTT.

The chain combines TRBV27 with TRBJ2-7, with 9 bases fitting TRBD1. The V gene's germline CDR1 is MNHEY and CDR2 SMNVEV (reference sequence). The CDR3 runs to 15 residues. With 2 bases clipped from V and 5 bases from J, the junction kept 7 bases outside the gene matches. The CDR3 sequence is CASSLPGTGNHEQYF. Here the CDR3 DNA reads TGTGCCAGCAGTTTACCTGGGACAGGGAACCACGAGCAGTACTTC.

The V gene is TRBV27, the J gene TRBJ2-1; 10 bases are shared with TRBD1. Germline V lookup: CDR1 MNHEY, CDR2 SMNVEV (reference sequence). The CDR3 sequence is 14 residues long. J lost 9 bases, V lost 6 bases, and 8 bases had no gene match. CDR3 sequence reads: CASRGTGVRSEQFF. DNA of the CDR3: TGTGCCAGCAGGGGGACAGGGGTGCGTAGTGAGCAGTTCTTC.

The chain recombines TRBV7-8 with TRBJ2-5; 12 nucleotides agree with TRBD1. CDR1 SGHVS and CDR2 FQNEAQ come from the germline V gene. J lost 5 bases, V lost 5 bases, and 18 bases had no gene match. CDR3 length: 19 residues. CDR3 amino acids: CASSTRRDRGPLLRETQYF. CDR3 nucleotides: TGTGCCAGCAGCACCCGTCGGGACAGGGGGCCACTACTACGGGAGACCCAGTACTTC.

The V gene is TRBV6-2 or TRBV6-3, the J gene TRBJ2-7; 12 bases match TRBD2. Per germline, CDR1 MNHEY and CDR2 SVGEGT. There are 18 residues in the CDR3. V lost 2 bases to trimming and J lost 4 bases; unmatched junction nucleotides: 12. The CDR3 here is CASSYPLTSGSRAYEQYF. CDR3 sequence (DNA): TGTGCCAGCAGTTACCCTCTGACTAGCGGGAGTCGGGCATACGAGCAGTACTTC.

The chain is built from TRBV7-8 and TRBJ2-3; 9 nucleotides align to TRBD2. CDR1 SGHVS and CDR2 FQNEAQ come from the germline V gene. This CDR3 contains 17 residues. Trimming removed 5 bases from V and 2 bases from J; junction bases left unmatched: 11. Written as DNA, the CDR3 is TGTGCCAGCAGCCCCGTGTTGCGGGGGGGATACACAGATACGCAGTATTTT. Translated, it gives CASSPVLRGGYTDTQYF.